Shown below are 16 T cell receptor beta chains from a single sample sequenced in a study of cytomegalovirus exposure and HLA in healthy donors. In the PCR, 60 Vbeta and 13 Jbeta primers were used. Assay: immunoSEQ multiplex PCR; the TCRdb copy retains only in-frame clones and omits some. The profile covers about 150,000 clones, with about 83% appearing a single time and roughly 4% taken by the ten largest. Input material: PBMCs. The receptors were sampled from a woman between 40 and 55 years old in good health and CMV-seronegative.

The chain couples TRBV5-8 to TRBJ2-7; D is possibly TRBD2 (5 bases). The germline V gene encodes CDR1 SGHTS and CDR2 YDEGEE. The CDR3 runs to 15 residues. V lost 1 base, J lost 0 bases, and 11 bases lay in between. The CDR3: CASSLTDGLSYEQYF. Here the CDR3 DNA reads TGTGCCAGCAGCTTGACGGACGGACTCTCCTACGAGCAGTACTTC.

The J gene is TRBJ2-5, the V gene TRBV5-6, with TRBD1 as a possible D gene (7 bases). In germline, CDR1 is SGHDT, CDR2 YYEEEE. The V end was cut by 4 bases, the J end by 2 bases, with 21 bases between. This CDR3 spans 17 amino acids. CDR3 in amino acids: CASSPPDLTGTQETQYF. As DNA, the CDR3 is TGTGCCAGCAGCCCCCCCGACCTGACAGGGACTCAAGAGACCCAGTACTTC.

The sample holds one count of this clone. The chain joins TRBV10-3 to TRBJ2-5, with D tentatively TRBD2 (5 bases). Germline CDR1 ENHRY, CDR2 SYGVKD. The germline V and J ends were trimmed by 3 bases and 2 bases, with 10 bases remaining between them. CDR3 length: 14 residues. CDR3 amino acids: CAISETRVQETQYF. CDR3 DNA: TGTGCCATCAGTGAAACGCGGGTGCAAGAGACCCAGTACTTC.

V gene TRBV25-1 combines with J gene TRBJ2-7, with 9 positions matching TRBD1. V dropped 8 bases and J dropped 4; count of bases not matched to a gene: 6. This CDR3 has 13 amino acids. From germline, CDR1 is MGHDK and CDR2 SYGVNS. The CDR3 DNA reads TGTGCCAGCTCGGGACAGGGTTTGTACGAGCAGTACTTC. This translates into CASSGQGLYEQYF.

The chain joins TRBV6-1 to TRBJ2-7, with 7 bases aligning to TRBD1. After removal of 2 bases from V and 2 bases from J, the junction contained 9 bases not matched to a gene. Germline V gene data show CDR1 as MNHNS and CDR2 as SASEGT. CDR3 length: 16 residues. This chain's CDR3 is CASSELTGAPTYEQYF. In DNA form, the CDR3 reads TGTGCCAGCAGTGAACTTACAGGGGCCCCCACCTACGAGCAGTACTTC.

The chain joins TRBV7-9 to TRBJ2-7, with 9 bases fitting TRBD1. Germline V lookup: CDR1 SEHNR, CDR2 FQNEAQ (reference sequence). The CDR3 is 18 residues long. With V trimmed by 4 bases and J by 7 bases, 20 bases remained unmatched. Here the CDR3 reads CASSYGASGTGFSREQYF. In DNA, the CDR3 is TGTGCCAGCAGCTACGGTGCGTCCGGGACAGGGTTTAGTAGGGAGCAGTACTTC.

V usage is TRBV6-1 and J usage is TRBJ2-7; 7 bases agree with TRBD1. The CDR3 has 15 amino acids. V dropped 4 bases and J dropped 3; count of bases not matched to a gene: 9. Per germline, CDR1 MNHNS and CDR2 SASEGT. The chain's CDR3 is CASSVGTATRYEQYF. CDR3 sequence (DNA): TGTGCCAGCAGTGTTGGGACAGCCACCCGCTACGAGCAGTACTTC.

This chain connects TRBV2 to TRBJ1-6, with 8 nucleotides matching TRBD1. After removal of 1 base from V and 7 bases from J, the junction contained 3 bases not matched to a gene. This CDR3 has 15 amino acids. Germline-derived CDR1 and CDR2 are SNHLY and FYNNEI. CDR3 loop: CASSEDQGANSPLHF. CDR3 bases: TGTGCCAGCAGTGAAGACCAGGGGGCGAATTCACCCCTCCACTTT.

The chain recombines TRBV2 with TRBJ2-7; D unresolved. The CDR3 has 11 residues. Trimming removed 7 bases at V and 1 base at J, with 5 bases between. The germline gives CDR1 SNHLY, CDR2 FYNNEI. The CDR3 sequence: CASTQSYEQYF. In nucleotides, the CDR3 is TGTGCCAGCACCCAATCCTACGAGCAGTACTTC.

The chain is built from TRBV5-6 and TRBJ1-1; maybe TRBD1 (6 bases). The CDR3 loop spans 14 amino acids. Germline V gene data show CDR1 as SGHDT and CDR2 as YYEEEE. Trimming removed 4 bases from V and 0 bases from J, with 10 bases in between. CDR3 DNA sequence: TGTGCCAGCAGCGGGGGACATTTGAACACTGAAGCTTTCTTT. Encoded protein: CASSGGHLNTEAFF.

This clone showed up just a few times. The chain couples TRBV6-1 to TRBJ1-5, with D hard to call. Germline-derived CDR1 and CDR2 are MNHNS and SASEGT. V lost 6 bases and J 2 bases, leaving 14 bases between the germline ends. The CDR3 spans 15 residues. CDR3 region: CASRAEGWGNQPQHF. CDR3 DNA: TGTGCCAGCAGGGCCGAGGGCTGGGGCAATCAGCCCCAGCATTTT.

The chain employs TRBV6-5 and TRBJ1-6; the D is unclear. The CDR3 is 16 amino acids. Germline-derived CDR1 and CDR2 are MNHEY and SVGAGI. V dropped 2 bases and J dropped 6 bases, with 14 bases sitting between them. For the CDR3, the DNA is TGTGCCAGCAGTTACCGCTACGAGGGTGCTAATTCACCCCTCCACTTT. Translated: CASSYRYEGANSPLHF.

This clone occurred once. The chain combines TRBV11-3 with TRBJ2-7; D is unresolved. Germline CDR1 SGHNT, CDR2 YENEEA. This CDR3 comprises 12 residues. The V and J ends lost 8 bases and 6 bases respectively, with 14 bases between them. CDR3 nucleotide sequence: TGTGCCAGCGCCCTCCCCCTCGGCGAGCAGTACTTC. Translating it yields CASALPLGEQYF.

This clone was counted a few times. The CDR3 reads CASSLTGSNTEAFF. DNA for the CDR3: TGTGCCAGCAGCCTGACAGGATCGAACACTGAAGCTTTCTTT. The chain couples TRBV6-5 to TRBJ1-1, with D maybe TRBD1 (6 bases). Germline-derived CDR1 and CDR2 are MNHEY and SVGAGI. CDR3 length equals 14 residues. Trimming took off 6 bases at V and 1 base at J, with 12 bases between the two ends.

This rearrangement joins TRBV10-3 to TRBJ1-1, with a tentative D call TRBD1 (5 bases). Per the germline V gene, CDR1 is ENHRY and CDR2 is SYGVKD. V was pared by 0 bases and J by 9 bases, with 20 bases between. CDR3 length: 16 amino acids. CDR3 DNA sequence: TGTGCCATCAGTGAGTCTCTTGGGGGGAGTAAGCTTCAAGCTTTCTTT. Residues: CAISESLGGSKLQAFF.

As DNA, the CDR3 is TGTGCCAGCAGCCTAGGGGGGGGATCGGGCACTGAAGCTTTCTTT. It yields the protein CASSLGGGSGTEAFF. The chain joins TRBV5-4 to TRBJ1-1, with D possibly matching TRBD1 (6 bases). Germline V CDR1 and CDR2: SGHNT, YYREEE (reference sequence). The CDR3 contains 15 residues. Deletions cut 4 bases from V and 4 bases from J, with 17 bases between.